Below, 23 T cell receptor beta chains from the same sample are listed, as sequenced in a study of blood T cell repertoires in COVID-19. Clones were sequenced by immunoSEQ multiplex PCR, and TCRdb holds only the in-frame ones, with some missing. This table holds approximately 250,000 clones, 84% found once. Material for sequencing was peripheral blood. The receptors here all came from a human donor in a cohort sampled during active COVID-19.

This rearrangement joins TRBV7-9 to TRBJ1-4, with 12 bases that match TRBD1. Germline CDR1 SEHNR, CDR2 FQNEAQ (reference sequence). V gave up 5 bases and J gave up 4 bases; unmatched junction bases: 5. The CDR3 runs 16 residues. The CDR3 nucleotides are TGTGCCAGCAGCACCGGGACAGGGGGCCGTAATGAAAAACTGTTTTTT. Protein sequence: CASSTGTGGRNEKLFF.

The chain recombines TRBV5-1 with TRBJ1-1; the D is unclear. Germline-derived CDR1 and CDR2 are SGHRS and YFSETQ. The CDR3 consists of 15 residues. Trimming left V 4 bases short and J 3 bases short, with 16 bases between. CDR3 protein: CASSPSFPRDTEAFF. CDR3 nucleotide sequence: TGCGCCAGCAGCCCGTCCTTCCCCCGGGACACTGAAGCTTTCTTT.

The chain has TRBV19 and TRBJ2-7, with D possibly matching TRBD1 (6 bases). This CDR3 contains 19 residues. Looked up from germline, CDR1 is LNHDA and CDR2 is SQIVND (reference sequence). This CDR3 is CASWGPVPFTFQQSYEQYF. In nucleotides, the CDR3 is TGTGCTAGCTGGGGGCCCGTCCCGTTCACCTTCCAACAATCTTACGAGCAGTACTTC.

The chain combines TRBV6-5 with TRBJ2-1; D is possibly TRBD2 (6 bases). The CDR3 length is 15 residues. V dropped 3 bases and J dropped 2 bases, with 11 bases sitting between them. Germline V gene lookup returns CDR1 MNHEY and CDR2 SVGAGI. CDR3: CASSYQEGPYNEQFF. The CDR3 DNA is TGTGCCAGCAGTTATCAGGAGGGGCCCTACAATGAGCAGTTCTTC.

DNA for the CDR3: TGTGCCAGCAGCTTTTATTCAGGGTTGGTTTTCAATGAGCAGTTCTTC. Translating gives CASSFYSGLVFNEQFF. The chain has TRBV5-8 and TRBJ2-1, with D perhaps TRBD1 (5 bases). V was pared by 2 bases and J by 6 bases, with 18 bases between. The CDR3 runs to 16 residues. Germline assignment: CDR1 SGHTS and CDR2 YDEGEE.

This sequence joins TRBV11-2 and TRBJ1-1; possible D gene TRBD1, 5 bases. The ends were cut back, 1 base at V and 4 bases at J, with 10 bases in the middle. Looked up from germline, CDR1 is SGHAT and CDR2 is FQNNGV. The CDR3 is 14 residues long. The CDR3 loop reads CASSLVQGPTEAFF. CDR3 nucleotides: TGTGCCAGCAGCTTAGTGCAGGGTCCCACTGAAGCTTTCTTT.

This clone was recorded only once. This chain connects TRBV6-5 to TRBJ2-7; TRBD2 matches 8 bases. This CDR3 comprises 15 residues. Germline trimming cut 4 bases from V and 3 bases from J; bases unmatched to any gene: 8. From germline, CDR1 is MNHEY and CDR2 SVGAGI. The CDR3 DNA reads TGTGCCAGCAGTTCCGGGGGGGCGGGGAGCTACGAGCAGTACTTC. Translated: CASSSGGAGSYEQYF.

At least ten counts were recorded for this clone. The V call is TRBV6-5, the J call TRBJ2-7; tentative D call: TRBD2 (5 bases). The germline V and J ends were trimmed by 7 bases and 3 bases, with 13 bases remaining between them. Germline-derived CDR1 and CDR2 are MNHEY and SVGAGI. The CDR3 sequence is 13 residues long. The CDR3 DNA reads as TGTGCCAGCACCAAAAGAGAGGGCTACGAGCAGTACTTC. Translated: CASTKREGYEQYF.

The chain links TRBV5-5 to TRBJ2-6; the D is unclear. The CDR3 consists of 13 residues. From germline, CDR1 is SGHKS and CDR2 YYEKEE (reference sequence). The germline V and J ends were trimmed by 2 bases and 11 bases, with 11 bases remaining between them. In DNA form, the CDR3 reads TGTGCCAGCAGCTTTCATCTCGAGCACGTCCTGACTTTC. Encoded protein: CASSFHLEHVLTF.

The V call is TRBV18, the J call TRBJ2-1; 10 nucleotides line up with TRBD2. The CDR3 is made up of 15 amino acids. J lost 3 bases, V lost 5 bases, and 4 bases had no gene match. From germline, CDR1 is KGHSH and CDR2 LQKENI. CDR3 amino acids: CASSTQRGGYNEQFF. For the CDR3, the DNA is TGTGCCAGCTCAACCCAGCGGGGGGGCTACAATGAGCAGTTCTTC. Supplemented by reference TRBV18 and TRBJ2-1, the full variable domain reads NAGVMQNPRHLVRRRGQEARLRCSPMKGHSHVYWYRQLPEEGLKFMVYLQKENIIDESGMPKERFSAEFPKEGPSILRIQQVVRGDSAAYFCASSTQRGGYNEQFFGPGTRLTVL.

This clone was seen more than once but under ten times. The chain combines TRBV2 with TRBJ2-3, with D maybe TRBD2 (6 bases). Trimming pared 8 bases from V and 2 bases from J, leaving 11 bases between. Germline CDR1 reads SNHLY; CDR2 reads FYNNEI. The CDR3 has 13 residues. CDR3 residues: CASQRVYTDTQYF. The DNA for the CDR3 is TGTGCCAGCCAGCGGGTGTACACAGATACGCAGTATTTT.

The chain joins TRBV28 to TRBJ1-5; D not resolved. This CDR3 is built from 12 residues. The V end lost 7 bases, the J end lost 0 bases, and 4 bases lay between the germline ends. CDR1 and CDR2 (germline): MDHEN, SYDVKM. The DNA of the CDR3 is TGTGCCAGCACGAGTAGCAATCAGCCCCAGCATTTT. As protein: CASTSSNQPQHF.

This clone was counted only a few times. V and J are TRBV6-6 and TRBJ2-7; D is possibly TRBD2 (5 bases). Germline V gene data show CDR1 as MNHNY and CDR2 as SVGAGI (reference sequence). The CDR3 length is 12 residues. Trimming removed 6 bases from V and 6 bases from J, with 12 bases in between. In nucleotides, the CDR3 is TGTGCCAGCAGCACAACTAGAGGCGAGCAGTACTTC. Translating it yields CASSTTRGEQYF.

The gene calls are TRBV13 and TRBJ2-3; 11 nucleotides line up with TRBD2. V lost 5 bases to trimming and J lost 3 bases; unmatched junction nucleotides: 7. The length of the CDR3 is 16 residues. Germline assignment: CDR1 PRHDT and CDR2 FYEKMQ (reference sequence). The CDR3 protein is CASSIIAGGPTDTQYF. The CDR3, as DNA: TGTGCCAGCAGCATCATAGCGGGAGGGCCGACAGATACGCAGTATTTT.

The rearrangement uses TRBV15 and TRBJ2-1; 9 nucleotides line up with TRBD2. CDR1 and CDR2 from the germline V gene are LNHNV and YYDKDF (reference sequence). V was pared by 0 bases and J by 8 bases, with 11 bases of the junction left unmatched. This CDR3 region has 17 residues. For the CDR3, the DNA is TGTGCCACCAGCAGAGATCGGGGGACTAGCTTCGGTTATGAGCAGTTCTTC. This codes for CATSRDRGTSFGYEQFF.

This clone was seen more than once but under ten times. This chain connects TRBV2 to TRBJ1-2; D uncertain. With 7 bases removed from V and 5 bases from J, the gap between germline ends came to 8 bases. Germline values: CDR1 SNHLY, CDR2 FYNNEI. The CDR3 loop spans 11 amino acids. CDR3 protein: CASKSTYGYTF. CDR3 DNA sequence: TGTGCCAGCAAGAGTACTTATGGCTACACCTTC.

The CDR3 nucleotides are TGTGCCAGCAGCCTCCTGGACAGGGGGGGCGGCTACACCTTC. Its translation is CASSLLDRGGGYTF. The J gene is TRBJ1-2, the V gene TRBV4-2; 10 bases align to TRBD1. The CDR3 length is 14 residues. The V and J ends lost 4 bases and 8 bases, in that order; junction bases with no gene match: 7. Germline V CDR1 and CDR2: LGHNA, YNFKEQ.

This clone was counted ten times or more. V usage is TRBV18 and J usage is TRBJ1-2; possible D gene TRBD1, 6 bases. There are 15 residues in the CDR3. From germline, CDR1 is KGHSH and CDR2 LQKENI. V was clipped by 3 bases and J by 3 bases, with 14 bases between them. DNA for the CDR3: TGTGCCAGCTCACCGGGGGGGCTGGATGACTATGGCTACACCTTC. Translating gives CASSPGGLDDYGYTF.

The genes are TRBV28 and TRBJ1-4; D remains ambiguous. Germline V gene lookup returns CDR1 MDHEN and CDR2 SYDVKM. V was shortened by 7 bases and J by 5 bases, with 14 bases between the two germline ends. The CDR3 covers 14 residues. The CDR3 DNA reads TGTGCCAGCAACGCCGGCGGGTCGAATGAAAAACTGTTTTTT. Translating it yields CASNAGGSNEKLFF.

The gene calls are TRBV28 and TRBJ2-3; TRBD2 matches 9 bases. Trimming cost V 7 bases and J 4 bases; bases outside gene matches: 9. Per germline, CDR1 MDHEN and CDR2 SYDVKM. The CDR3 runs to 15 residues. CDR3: CASISPSGEPDTQYF. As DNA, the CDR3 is TGTGCCAGCATCAGTCCTAGCGGGGAGCCAGATACGCAGTATTTT.

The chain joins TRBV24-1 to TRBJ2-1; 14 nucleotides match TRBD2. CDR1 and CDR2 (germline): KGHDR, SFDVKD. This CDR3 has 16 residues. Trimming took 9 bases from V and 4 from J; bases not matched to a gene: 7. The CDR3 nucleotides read TGTGCCACCCCGGGACTAGCGGGAGACGGTTACAATGAGCAGTTCTTC. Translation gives CATPGLAGDGYNEQFF.

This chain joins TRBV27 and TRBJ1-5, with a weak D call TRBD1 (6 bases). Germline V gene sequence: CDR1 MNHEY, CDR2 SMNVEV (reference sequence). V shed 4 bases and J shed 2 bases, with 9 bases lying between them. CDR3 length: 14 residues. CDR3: CASSSTGGNQPQHF. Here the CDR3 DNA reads TGTGCCAGCAGTTCGACAGGCGGCAATCAGCCCCAGCATTTT.

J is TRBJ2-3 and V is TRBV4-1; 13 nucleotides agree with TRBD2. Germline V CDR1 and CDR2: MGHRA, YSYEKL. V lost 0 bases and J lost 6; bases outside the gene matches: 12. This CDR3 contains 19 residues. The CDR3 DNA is TGCGCCAGCAGCCAAGATGAGACTAGCGGGGGGTCCCCTGGGGATACGCAGTATTTT. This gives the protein CASSQDETSGGSPGDTQYF.